This TCR beta chain derives from a study of beta chain features in type 1 diabetes. For the study at large: The patient and healthy donor groups were comparable for age, gender and cell yields.

Whole-study findings and limits: Using cDNA template may skew counts toward highly expressing activated cells. In all four CD4+ subsets, TCRB CDR3 length was significantly, moderately reduced in type 1 diabetes.

About this clone: Its antigen remains unknown.

The CDR3 runs to 14 residues. With 6 bases clipped from V and 4 bases from J, the junction kept 6 bases outside the gene matches. Per the germline V gene, CDR1 is MNHNY and CDR2 is SVGAGI (reference sequence). The study reverse transcribed the entire isolated RNA, so it sequenced expressed TCRB transcripts. Clones were sequenced by immunoSEQ multiplex PCR, and TCRdb holds only the in-frame ones, with some missing. The data contain approximately 50,000 clones, about 64% of them singletons. The chain combines TRBV6-6 with TRBJ2-3; 8 nucleotides match TRBD2. This TCR derives from a woman in her 30s with type 1 diabetes. The source material was stem cell memory CD4+ T cells from blood. CDR3 in DNA: TGTGCCAGCAGCGGGACTAGGGTGCCAGATACGCAGTATTTT. It yields the protein CASSGTRVPDTQYF.